The 14 T cell receptor beta chains below were found in one sample sequenced in a study of shared clonotypes between healthy human individuals. The table came from immunoSEQ multiplex PCR; TCRdb's copy has only in-frame clones and leaves some out. Altogether some 2,100,000 clones are present, almost 96% being singletons, with the ten largest covering more than 0.1%. Source material: naive CD4+ T cells sorted from blood. Subset specified: CD45RA+ positively selected. The receptor set was obtained from a man between 18 and 35 years old in good health.

Regarding this clone: One end of the junction varies from germline; a read error may be responsible. The chain uses TRBV2 and TRBJ2-5, with D possibly called TRBD1 or TRBD2 (5 bases each). This CDR3 region has 12 residues. Germline CDR1 SNHLY, CDR2 FYNNEI. Here the CDR3 reads CASSEASPGPDF. The DNA for the CDR3 is TGTGCCAGCAGTGAAGCTAGTCCGGGACCAGACTTC. The full variable domain, in which reference TRBV2 and TRBJ2-5 provide the parts outside the CDR3, is EPEVTQTPSHQVTQMGQEVILRCVPISNHLYFYWYRQILGQKVEFLVSFYNNEISEKSEIFDDQFSVERPDGSNFTLKIRSTKLEDSAMYFCASSEASPGPDFGPGTRLLVL.

J is TRBJ1-3 and V is TRBV2, with a weak D call TRBD1 (5 bases). V was clipped by 4 bases and J by 0 bases, with 10 bases between them. The CDR3 has 15 amino acids. Germline V gives CDR1 SNHLY, CDR2 FYNNEI. The CDR3 DNA follows: TGTGCCAGCAGTGCCCAGGGAAGCTCTGGAAACACCATATATTTT. Translating gives CASSAQGSSGNTIYF.

The chain carries TRBV4-1 and TRBJ1-4, with a possible D match to TRBD1 (5 bases). CDR1 and CDR2 (germline): MGHRA, YSYEKL. This CDR3 has 17 residues. Trimming took 0 bases from V and 1 from J, leaving 12 bases between them. The CDR3 coding sequence is TGCGCCAGCAGCCAAGAGCGGCAGGGCAAAACTAATGAAAAACTGTTTTTT. Amino acid sequence: CASSQERQGKTNEKLFF.

This chain connects TRBV7-2 to TRBJ1-5; 7 bases agree with TRBD1. The germline V gene has CDR1 SGHTA and CDR2 FQGNSA. The CDR3 sequence is 15 residues long. J gave up 6 bases and V 0 bases, and 5 bases lay outside the gene matches. CDR3 sequence: CASSLAAGGRQPQHF. The CDR3 nucleotides read TGTGCCAGCAGCTTAGCAGCAGGGGGACGTCAGCCCCAGCATTTT.

The chain recombines TRBV29-1 with TRBJ1-1; possible D gene TRBD1, 6 bases. Trimming left V 0 bases short and J 4 bases short, with 12 bases between. The germline CDR1 and CDR2 sequences are SQVTM and ANQGSEA. This CDR3 is 14 amino acids long. The CDR3 DNA reads as TGCAGCGTTGAAGATCCGGGGGCGCGCACTGAAGCTTTCTTT. Encoded protein: CSVEDPGARTEAFF.

The chain is built from TRBV13 and TRBJ1-5, with no clear D. With 0 bases removed from V and 7 bases from J, the gap between germline ends came to 7 bases. The CDR3 sequence is 13 residues long. Germline CDR1 and CDR2: PRHDT and FYEKMQ (reference sequence). The CDR3 DNA reads TGTGCCAGCAGCTTAGGCCCGGGCCAGCCCCAGCATTTT. Protein sequence: CASSLGPGQPQHF.

Here the CDR3 reads CASSLGTRGGGETQYF. The CDR3 nucleotides are TGTGCCAGCAGCTTAGGGACCCGTGGGGGCGGGGAGACCCAGTACTTC. This chain connects TRBV7-9 to TRBJ2-5, with D tentatively TRBD1 (6 bases). The CDR3 spans 16 residues. The V gene lost 1 base and the J gene lost 5 bases, with 17 bases spanning the gap. CDR1 is SEHNR and CDR2 is FQNEAQ in the germline V gene (reference sequence).

The rearrangement uses TRBV30 and TRBJ1-4, with D maybe TRBD1 (6 bases). This CDR3 spans 13 amino acids. Trimming pared 4 bases from V and 8 bases from J, leaving 14 bases between. Germline lookup yields CDR1 GTSNPN and CDR2 SVGIG (reference sequence). In nucleotides, the CDR3 is TGTGCCTGGATGGGGGGCCAGTTCGAAAAACTGTTTTTT. Amino acid sequence: CAWMGGQFEKLFF.

This clone was seen once. The gene calls are TRBV7-3 and TRBJ2-2; D not resolved. CDR3 length: 16 amino acids. Germline-derived CDR1 and CDR2 are SGHTA and FQGTGA. V dropped 1 base and J dropped 6 bases, with 15 bases sitting between them. This chain's CDR3 is CASSLIVGMSSGELFF. CDR3 bases: TGTGCCAGCAGCTTAATAGTCGGCATGTCTTCCGGGGAGCTGTTTTTT.

The rearrangement links TRBV6-5 to TRBJ2-7, with 9 bases aligning to TRBD1. Trimming cost V 5 bases and J 9 bases; bases outside gene matches: 5. The CDR3 sequence is 12 residues long. From germline, CDR1 is MNHEY and CDR2 SVGAGI. CDR3 coding DNA: TGTGCCAGCAGTCGGACAGGGGACGGGCAGTACTTC. Its protein is CASSRTGDGQYF.

The DNA of the CDR3 is TGTGCCAGCTCGGGGGGACGAAGGGGACTCGAGCAGTACTTC. As protein: CASSGGRRGLEQYF. The chain carries TRBV6-1 and TRBJ2-7; 7 positions match TRBD2. The CDR3 extends over 14 amino acids. Germline assignment: CDR1 MNHNS and CDR2 SASEGT. Trimming removed 8 bases from V and 6 bases from J; junction bases left unmatched: 13.

CDR3 in DNA: TGTGCCAGCAGTGGGGGCCTAGACAGCACGGGGGAAGCTTTCTTT. The encoded protein is CASSGGLDSTGEAFF. The genes are TRBV28 and TRBJ1-1, with a tentative D call TRBD1 (6 bases). The CDR3 has 15 amino acids. Per the germline V gene, CDR1 is MDHEN and CDR2 is SYDVKM. V was clipped by 5 bases and J by 8 bases, with 21 bases between them.

The V call is TRBV4-2, the J call TRBJ2-5, with TRBD1 matching 7 bases. The length of the CDR3 is 16 residues. V lost 0 bases, J lost 4 bases, and 8 bases stayed unmatched. Germline V gene lookup returns CDR1 LGHNA and CDR2 YNFKEQ. The CDR3 DNA reads as TGTGCCAGCAGCCAAGAGGGAGACAGGGTGGGAGAGACCCAGTACTTC. It translates to CASSQEGDRVGETQYF.

V usage is TRBV7-6 and J usage is TRBJ1-2; D remains ambiguous. This CDR3 has 13 amino acids. The germline CDR1 and CDR2 sequences are SGHVS and FNYEAQ. Trimming stripped 3 bases from V and 8 bases from J, with 13 bases between. CDR3 sequence (DNA): TGTGCCAGCAGCTTGTTCCCTGCCCACGGCTACACCTTC. It codes for CASSLFPAHGYTF.